Sequencing of this T cell receptor (beta chain) was carried out in a study of sequential checkpoint blockade in melanoma. About the research overall: After both sequences, patients received maintenance nivolumab.

The V segment lost 7 bases and the J segment 7 bases; nucleotides outside the gene matches: 6. The CDR3 contains 13 residues. Germline V lookup: CDR1 MDHEN, CDR2 SYDVKM. The data were produced by immunoSEQ multiplex PCR, yet TCRdb's version contains in-frame clones alone and is incomplete. The table includes fewer than 35,000 clones, 75% to 90% detected once. Treatment here: randomized to nivolumab then ipilimumab (arm A) or the reverse (arm B). DNA-damaging chemotherapy had not been given to any patient beforehand. PBMC sorting kept live CD3+CD8+ cells without CD19 or CD56. The sequence came from a human donor with melanoma. The chain uses TRBV28 and TRBJ2-7; the match to TRBD1 covers 11 bases. Sequenced here: CD8+ T cells sorted from blood (inferred from file names), sampled from a patient given nivolumab and ipilimumab in sequence. The CDR3, as DNA: TGTGCCAGCAAAGGACAGGGGGCGTGGGAGCAGTACTTC. Translation: CASKGQGAWEQYF.